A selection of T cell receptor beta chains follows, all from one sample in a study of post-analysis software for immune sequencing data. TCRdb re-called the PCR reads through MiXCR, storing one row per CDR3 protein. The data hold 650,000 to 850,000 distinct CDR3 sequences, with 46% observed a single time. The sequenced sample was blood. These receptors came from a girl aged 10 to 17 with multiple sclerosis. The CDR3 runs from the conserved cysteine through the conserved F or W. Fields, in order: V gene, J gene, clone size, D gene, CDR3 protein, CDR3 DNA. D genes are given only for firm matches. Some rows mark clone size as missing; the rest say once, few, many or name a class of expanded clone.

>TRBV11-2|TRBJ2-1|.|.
CASTKVSGVVNEQFF
TGTGCCAGCACCAAGGTGTCTGGGGTAGTGAATGAGCAGTTCTTC
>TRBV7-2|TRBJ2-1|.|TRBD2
CASSLASGGAGEQFF
TGTGCCAGCAGCTTAGCGTCGGGAGGGGCAGGAGAGCAGTTCTTC
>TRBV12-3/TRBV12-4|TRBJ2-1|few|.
CASSSGGGGNEQFF
TGTGCCAGCAGCTCCGGGGGCGGGGGTAATGAGCAGTTCTTC
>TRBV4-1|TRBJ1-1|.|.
CASNQDQLNTEAFF
TGCGCCAGCAACCAAGATCAGTTGAACACTGAAGCTTTCTTT
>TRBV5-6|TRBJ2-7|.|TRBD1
CASSQPGQGRGQYF
TGTGCCAGCAGCCAACCGGGACAGGGGCGGGGGCAGTACTTC
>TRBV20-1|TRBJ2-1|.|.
CSARSTEQFF
TGCAGTGCTAGGTCCACTGAGCAGTTCTTC
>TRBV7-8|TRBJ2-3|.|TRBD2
CASSLVVPLLAGVADTQYF
TGTGCCAGCAGCTTAGTGGTACCGTTACTGGCGGGAGTGGCGGATACGCAGTATTTT
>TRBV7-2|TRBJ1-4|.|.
CASSPQDEKLFF
TGTGCCAGCAGCCCCCAGGATGAAAAACTGTTTTTT
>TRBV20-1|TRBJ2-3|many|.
CSAPSVSALTDTQYF
TGCAGTGCGCCCAGTGTTAGCGCCCTGACCGATACGCAGTATTTT
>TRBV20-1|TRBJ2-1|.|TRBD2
CSATPTSGNEQFF
TGCAGTGCTACACCGACTAGCGGGAATGAGCAGTTCTTC
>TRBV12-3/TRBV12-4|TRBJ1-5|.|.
CASSYTDQPQHF
TGTGCCAGCAGCTACACCGATCAGCCCCAGCATTTT
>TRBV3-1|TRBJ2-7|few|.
CASSQGSQGRYEQYF
TGTGCCAGCAGCCAAGGTTCACAGGGCAGGTACGAGCAGTACTTC
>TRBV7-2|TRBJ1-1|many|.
CASSQRGGREAEAFF
TGTGCCAGCAGCCAGAGGGGCGGGAGGGAAGCTGAAGCTTTCTTT
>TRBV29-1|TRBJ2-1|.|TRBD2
CSVWTSGADEQFF
TGCAGCGTATGGACTAGCGGCGCAGACGAGCAGTTCTTC
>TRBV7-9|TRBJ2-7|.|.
CASSLIPDSPSYEQYF
TGTGCCAGCAGCTTAATTCCGGACAGCCCCTCCTACGAGCAGTACTTC
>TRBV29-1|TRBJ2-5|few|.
CSVEGSGTERQETQYF
TGCAGCGTTGAAGGATCCGGTACGGAGAGACAAGAGACCCAGTACTTC
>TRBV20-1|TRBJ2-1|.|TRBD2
CSARDAGLAGGSYNEQFF
TGCAGTGCTAGAGACGCCGGGCTAGCGGGAGGCTCCTACAATGAGCAGTTCTTC
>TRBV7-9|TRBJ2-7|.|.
CASSHVVGEQYF
TGTGCCAGCAGCCACGTGGTGGGTGAGCAGTACTTC
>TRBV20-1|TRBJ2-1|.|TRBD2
CSALGLVGYNEQFF
TGCAGTGCTCTCGGACTAGTGGGTTACAATGAGCAGTTCTTC
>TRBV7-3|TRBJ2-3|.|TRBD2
CASSSTLAGAADTQYF
TGTGCCAGCAGCTCCACTTTAGCGGGAGCTGCAGATACGCAGTATTTT
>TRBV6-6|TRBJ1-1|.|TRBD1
CASSLRRGGNTEAFF
TGTGCCAGCAGCCTCCGCAGGGGGGGAAACACTGAAGCTTTCTTT
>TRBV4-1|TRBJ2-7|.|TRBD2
CASSQGPLAGWGQYF
TGCGCCAGCAGCCAAGGACCCCTAGCGGGATGGGGGCAGTACTTC
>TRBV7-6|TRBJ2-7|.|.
CASSSEAREQYF
TGTGCCAGCAGCTCGGAGGCACGCGAGCAGTACTTC
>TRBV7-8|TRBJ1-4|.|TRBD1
CASSWDQGAQLFF
TGTGCCAGCAGCTGGGATCAGGGGGCTCAACTGTTTTTT
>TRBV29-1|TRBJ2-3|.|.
CSVDGERGTDTQYF
TGCAGCGTTGATGGGGAGAGGGGCACAGATACGCAGTATTTT
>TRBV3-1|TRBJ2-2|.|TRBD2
CASSQDPREGPVTGELFF
TGTGCCAGCAGCCAAGACCCGCGGGAGGGCCCGGTCACCGGGGAGCTGTTTTTT
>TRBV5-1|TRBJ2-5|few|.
CASRPAPQETQYF
TGCGCCAGCAGACCAGCCCCCCAAGAGACCCAGTACTTC
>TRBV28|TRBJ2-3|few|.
CASTLVTSRGRPTDTQYF
TGTGCCAGCACCCTGGTTACTAGTAGGGGACGACCCACAGATACGCAGTATTTT
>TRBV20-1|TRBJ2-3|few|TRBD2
CSASTTSGPTDTQYF
TGCAGTGCTAGCACGACTAGCGGGCCCACAGATACGCAGTATTTT
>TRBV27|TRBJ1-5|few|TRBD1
CASSLSYRGGNQPQHF
TGTGCCAGCAGTTTATCTTACAGGGGTGGCAATCAGCCCCAGCATTTT
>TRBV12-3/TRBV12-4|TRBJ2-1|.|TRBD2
CASSPLGGLAGGVNEQFF
TGTGCCAGCAGTCCGTTGGGGGGACTAGCGGGAGGGGTGAATGAGCAGTTCTTC
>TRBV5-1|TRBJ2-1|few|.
CASSQEGPADEQFF
TGCGCCAGCAGCCAGGAGGGCCCTGCGGATGAGCAGTTCTTC
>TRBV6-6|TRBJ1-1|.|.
CASTRTMNTEAFF
TGTGCCAGCACCAGAACAATGAACACTGAAGCTTTCTTT
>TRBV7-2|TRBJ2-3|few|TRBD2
CASSPWTSGSTDTQYF
TGTGCCAGCAGCCCCTGGACTAGCGGGAGCACAGATACGCAGTATTTT
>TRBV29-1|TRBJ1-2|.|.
CSVTESNYGYTF
TGCAGCGTCACAGAGTCTAACTATGGCTACACCTTC
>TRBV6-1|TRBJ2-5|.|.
CASSLEGTNQETQYF
TGTGCCAGCAGTCTAGAGGGCACGAACCAAGAGACCCAGTACTTC
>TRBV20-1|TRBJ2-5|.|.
CSAKGSAGREETQYF
TGCAGTGCTAAAGGGAGCGCGGGACGGGAAGAGACCCAGTACTTC
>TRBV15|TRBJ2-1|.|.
CATSRDPGEYNEQFF
TGTGCCACCAGCAGAGATCCGGGGGAGTACAATGAGCAGTTCTTC
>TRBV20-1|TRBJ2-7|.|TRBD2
CSARDWGGAYEQYF
TGCAGTGCTAGAGATTGGGGAGGGGCCTACGAGCAGTACTTC
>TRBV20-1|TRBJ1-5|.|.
CSVQAGNQPQHF
TGCAGTGTCCAAGCGGGGAATCAGCCCCAGCATTTT
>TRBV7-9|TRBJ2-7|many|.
CASSPTGSYEQYF
TGTGCCAGCAGCCCGACAGGTTCCTACGAGCAGTACTTC
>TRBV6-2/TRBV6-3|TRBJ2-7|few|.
CASSDIVRDSRPPYEQYF
TGTGCCAGCAGTGATATAGTCCGGGACTCAAGGCCCCCCTACGAGCAGTACTTC
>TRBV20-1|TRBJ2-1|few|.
CSARDSHGSSYNEQFF
TGCAGTGCTAGAGATTCCCACGGGAGTTCCTACAATGAGCAGTTCTTC
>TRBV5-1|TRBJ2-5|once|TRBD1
CASGPRDRAQETQYF
TGCGCCAGCGGACCCCGAGACAGGGCGCAAGAGACCCAGTACTTC
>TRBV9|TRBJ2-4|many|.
CASSPGKNIQYF
TGTGCCAGCAGCCCGGGAAAAAACATTCAGTACTTC
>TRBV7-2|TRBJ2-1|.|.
CASSLTLQDVEQFF
TGTGCCAGCAGCCTAACCCTACAGGATGTTGAGCAGTTCTTC
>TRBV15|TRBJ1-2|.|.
CATSRDMAGYGYTF
TGTGCCACCAGCAGAGATATGGCGGGGTATGGCTACACCTTC
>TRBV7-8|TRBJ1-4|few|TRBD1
CASSSGQGMDNEKLFF
TGTGCCAGCAGCTCCGGACAGGGGATGGATAATGAAAAACTGTTTTTT
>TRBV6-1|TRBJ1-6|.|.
CASSEWTHLPLHF
TGTGCCAGCAGTGAATGGACACATCTACCCCTCCACTTT
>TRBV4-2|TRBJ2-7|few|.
CASSQDSLTYEQYF
TGTGCCAGCAGCCAAGATTCCCTAACCTACGAGCAGTACTTC
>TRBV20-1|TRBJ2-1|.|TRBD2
CSASVGGGYTEQFF
TGCAGTGCTTCGGTCGGCGGGGGGTACACTGAGCAGTTCTTC
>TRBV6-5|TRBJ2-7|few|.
CASSLTGDNEQYF
TGTGCCAGCAGTTTAACGGGAGATAACGAGCAGTACTTC
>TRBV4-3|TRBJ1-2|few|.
CASSQAPDSLYGYTF
TGCGCCAGCAGCCAGGCTCCAGACAGCCTCTATGGCTACACCTTC
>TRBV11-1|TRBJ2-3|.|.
CASSLAPRSLGTDTQYF
TGTGCCAGCAGCTTAGCGCCACGGAGTCTAGGCACAGATACGCAGTATTTT
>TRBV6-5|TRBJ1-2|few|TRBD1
CASSYSKGTASYGYTF
TGTGCCAGCAGTTACTCGAAAGGGACAGCATCCTATGGCTACACCTTC
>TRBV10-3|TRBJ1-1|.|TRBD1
CAIRPGQRNTEAFF
TGTGCCATCAGACCGGGACAGAGGAACACTGAAGCTTTCTTT
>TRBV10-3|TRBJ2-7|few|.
CAISESDARDRYEQYF
TGTGCCATCAGTGAGTCGGACGCTAGGGATAGATACGAGCAGTACTTC
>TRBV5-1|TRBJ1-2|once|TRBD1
CASSSTQGKDGYTF
TGCGCCAGCAGCTCTACACAGGGGAAAGATGGCTACACCTTC
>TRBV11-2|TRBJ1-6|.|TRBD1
CASSLGQGYSSYNSPLHF
TGTGCCAGCAGCCTCGGACAGGGTTACTCATCCTATAATTCACCCCTCCACTTT
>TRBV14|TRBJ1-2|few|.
CASSQEYSYGYTF
TGTGCCAGCAGCCAAGAGTACAGCTATGGCTACACCTTC